This T cell receptor beta chain stems from a study of Graves' ophthalmopathy and Graves' hyperthyroidism. Notes on the study in general: Detected in blood as well were most expanded thyroid clonotypes with frequency above 0.001.

This clonotype occurred a few times. Its specificity is not known. This CDR3 contains 17 residues. Germline V lookup: CDR1 SGHRS, CDR2 YFSETQ. With V trimmed by 0 bases and J by 0 bases, 8 bases remained unmatched. Amplification of TCR beta CDR3 regions used RNA transcripts. HTBI-primed RT-PCR formed the first round, and a multiplex PCR formed the second. TCRdb independently ran MiXCR on the multiplex PCR reads; one entry per CDR3 protein. The table shows a few hundred thousand distinct CDR3 sequences, with approximately 21% occurring only once. The sequencing input was peripheral blood. The J gene is TRBJ1-1, the V gene TRBV5-1; 7 nucleotides match TRBD1. The sequence was obtained from a young woman with stable Graves' hyperthyroidism. The CDR3 here is CASSLARGGFMNTEAFF. The CDR3 DNA follows: TGCGCCAGCAGCTTGGCCAGGGGGGGATTCATGAACACTGAAGCTTTCTTT.